The sequence of this TCR beta chain was determined in a study of OX40 agonist ivuxolimab in advanced cancers. Study-level background: Across the patients, intravenous ivuxolimab was delivered every 2 weeks at 0.01 to 10 mg/kg.

The CDR3 contains 15 residues. Germline loops: CDR1 MNHEY, CDR2 SMNVEV (reference sequence). The V segment lost 6 bases and the J segment 0 bases; nucleotides outside the gene matches: 4. Only in-frame clones appear in the TCRdb table, and some are missing; sequencing was by immunoSEQ multiplex PCR. Found here are tens of thousands of clones, about 90% of them singletons; the top ten hold 8% to 10%. The sequence was obtained from an adult with an advanced solid tumor such as melanoma, head and neck, liver or kidney cancer. The sequences come from CD4+ or CD8+ T cells sorted from blood, collected in a trial of the OX40 agonist ivuxolimab. The chain uses TRBV27 and TRBJ1-3; the match to TRBD1 covers 8 bases. This CDR3 reads CASSPTGGSGNTIYF. The CDR3 coding sequence is TGTGCCAGCAGCCCAACAGGGGGCTCTGGAAACACCATATATTTT.